This T cell receptor beta chain was obtained from a study of T cells in localized non-small cell lung cancer. Findings of the study overall: Uninvolved adjacent lung showed peak T cell clonality, exceeding tumor. With higher T cell density in blood came longer overall survival. A median of roughly 55 of the top 100 tumor clones appeared in adjacent lung, which was paired and uninvolved.

This clone was seen once. As yet, its antigen is unknown. This CDR3 is built from 14 residues. The germline gives CDR1 KGHSH, CDR2 LQKENI. The V gene lost 1 base and the J gene lost 3 bases, with 9 bases spanning the gap. Sequencing used immunoSEQ multiplex PCR; TCRdb keeps in-frame clones, though not all of them. The repertoire holds around 79,000 clones, around three quarters seen once, with roughly 21% in the top ten. The chain uses TRBV18 and TRBJ2-5; D is uncertain. The source is a man between 40 and 69 years old with stage II squamous cell lung carcinoma. The specimen was PBMCs, collected before any cancer treatment. The CDR3 bases are TGTGCCAGCTCACCACAAGATTTGGAAGAGACCCAGTACTTC. It translates to CASSPQDLEETQYF.